This T cell receptor beta chain was identified in a study of OX40 agonist ivuxolimab in advanced cancers. Study-wide context: Patients' therapy was ivuxolimab, an antibody that acts as an agonist of OX40 (CD134). In three patients, partial responses were observed, one with hepatocellular carcinoma and two with cutaneous melanoma.

No patient had autoimmune disease or received systemic immunosuppression. This table comes from immunoSEQ multiplex PCR, and its TCRdb copy is limited to in-frame clones, with some not included. The sample lists 100,000 to 130,000 clones; more than 85% were seen once. V was cut by 2 bases and J by 11 bases, with 9 bases left in between. The CDR3 has 11 residues. In germline, CDR1 is MNHNY, CDR2 SVGAGI (reference sequence). The sequence came from an adult with an advanced solid tumor such as melanoma, head and neck, liver or kidney cancer. Sequenced material: CD4+ or CD8+ T cells sorted from blood, taken in a trial of the OX40 agonist ivuxolimab. The genes are TRBV6-6 and TRBJ1-1, with D possibly matching TRBD1 (5 bases). The CDR3 protein is CASSYGTWAFF. In DNA form, the CDR3 reads TGTGCCAGCAGTTACGGGACGTGGGCTTTCTTT.